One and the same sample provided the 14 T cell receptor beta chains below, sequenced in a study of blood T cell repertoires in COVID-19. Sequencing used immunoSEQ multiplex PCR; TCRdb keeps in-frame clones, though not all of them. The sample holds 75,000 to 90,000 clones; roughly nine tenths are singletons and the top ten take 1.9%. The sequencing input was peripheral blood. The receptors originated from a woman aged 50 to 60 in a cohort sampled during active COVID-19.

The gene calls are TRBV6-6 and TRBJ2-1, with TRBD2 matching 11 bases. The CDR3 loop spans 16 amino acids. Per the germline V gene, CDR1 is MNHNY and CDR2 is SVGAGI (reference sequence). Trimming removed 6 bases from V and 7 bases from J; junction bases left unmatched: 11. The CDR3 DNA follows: TGTGCCAGCAGCCCCCCGGGTACTAGCGGGAGAAATGAGCAGTTCTTC. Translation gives CASSPPGTSGRNEQFF.

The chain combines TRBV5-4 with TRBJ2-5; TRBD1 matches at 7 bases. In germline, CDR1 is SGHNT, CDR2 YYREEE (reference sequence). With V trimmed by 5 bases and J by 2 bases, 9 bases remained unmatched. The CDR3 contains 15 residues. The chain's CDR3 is CASSPGWTGQETQYF. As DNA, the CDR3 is TGTGCCAGCAGTCCAGGGTGGACAGGACAAGAGACCCAGTACTTC.

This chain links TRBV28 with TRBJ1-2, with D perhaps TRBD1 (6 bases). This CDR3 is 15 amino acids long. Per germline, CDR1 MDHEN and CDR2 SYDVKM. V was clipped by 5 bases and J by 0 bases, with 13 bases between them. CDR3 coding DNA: TGTGCCAGCAGTCCCGGGGGGACAACTAACTATGGCTACACCTTC. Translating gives CASSPGGTTNYGYTF.

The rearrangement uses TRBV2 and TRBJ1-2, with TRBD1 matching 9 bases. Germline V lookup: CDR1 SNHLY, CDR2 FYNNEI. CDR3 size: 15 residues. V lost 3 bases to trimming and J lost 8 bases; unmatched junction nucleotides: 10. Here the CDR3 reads CASSDSLRDRDGYTF. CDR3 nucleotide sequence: TGTGCCAGCAGTGATTCCCTCCGGGACAGGGACGGCTACACCTTC.

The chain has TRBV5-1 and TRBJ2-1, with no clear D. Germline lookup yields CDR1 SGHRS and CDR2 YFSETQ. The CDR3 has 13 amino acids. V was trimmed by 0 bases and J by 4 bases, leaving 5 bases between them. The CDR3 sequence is CASSLGAYNEQFF. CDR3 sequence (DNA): TGCGCCAGCAGCTTGGGAGCATACAATGAGCAGTTCTTC.

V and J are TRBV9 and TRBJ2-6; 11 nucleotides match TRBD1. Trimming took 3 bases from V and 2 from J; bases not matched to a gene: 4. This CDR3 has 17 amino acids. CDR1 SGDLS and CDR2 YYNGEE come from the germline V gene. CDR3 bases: TGTGCCAGCAGCGGGGGACAGGGGGAAGCTGGGGCCAACGTCCTGACTTTC. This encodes CASSGGQGEAGANVLTF.

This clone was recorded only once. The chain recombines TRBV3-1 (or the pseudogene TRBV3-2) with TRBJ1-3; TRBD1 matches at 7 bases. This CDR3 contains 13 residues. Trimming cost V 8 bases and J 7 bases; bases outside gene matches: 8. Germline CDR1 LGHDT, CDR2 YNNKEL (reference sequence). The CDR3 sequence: CASFMTGRNTIYF. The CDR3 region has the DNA TGTGCCAGCTTTATGACAGGGAGGAACACCATATATTTT.

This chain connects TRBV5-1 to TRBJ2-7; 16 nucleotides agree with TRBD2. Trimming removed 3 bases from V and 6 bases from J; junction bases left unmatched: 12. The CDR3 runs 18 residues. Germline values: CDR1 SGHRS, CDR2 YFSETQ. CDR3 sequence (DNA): TGCGCCAGCAGCTATCTATCGGGACTAGCGGGAGGGCCCTCCGAGCAGTACTTC. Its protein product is CASSYLSGLAGGPSEQYF. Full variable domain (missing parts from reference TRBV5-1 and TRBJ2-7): KAGVTQTPRYLIKTRGQQVTLSCSPISGHRSVSWYQQTPGQGLQFLFEYFSETQRNKGNFPGRFSGRQFSNSRSEMNVSTLELGDSALYLCASSYLSGLAGGPSEQYFGPGTRLTVT.

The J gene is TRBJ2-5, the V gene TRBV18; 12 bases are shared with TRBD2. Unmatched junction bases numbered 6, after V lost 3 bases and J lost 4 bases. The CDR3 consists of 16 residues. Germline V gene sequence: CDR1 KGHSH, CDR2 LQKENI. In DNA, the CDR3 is TGTGCCAGCTCACCGTCGGGACTAGCGGGCGGAGAGACCCAGTACTTC. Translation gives CASSPSGLAGGETQYF.

This CDR3 is CASSLEGALNYGYTF. The CDR3 bases are TGTGCCAGCAGCTTAGAGGGGGCCCTTAACTATGGCTACACCTTC. The J gene is TRBJ1-2, the V gene TRBV7-9, with 7 nucleotides matching TRBD1. The CDR3 runs 15 residues. Trimming at V came to 1 base and at J to 1 base, leaving 3 bases not matched to a gene. Germline V gene data show CDR1 as SEHNR and CDR2 as FQNEAQ (reference sequence).

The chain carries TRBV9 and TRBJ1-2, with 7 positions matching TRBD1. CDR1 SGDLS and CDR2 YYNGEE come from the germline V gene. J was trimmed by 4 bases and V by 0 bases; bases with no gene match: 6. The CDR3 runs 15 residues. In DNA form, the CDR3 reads TGTGCCAGCAGCGTAGGGGACAGCTATGGCTATGGCTACACCTTC. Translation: CASSVGDSYGYGYTF.

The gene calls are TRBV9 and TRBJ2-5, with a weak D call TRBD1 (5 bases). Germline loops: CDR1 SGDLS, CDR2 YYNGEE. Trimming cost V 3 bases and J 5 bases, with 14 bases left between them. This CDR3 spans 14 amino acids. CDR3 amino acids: CASSARQSRETQYF. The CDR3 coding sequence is TGTGCCAGCAGCGCAAGACAGAGCCGGGAGACCCAGTACTTC.

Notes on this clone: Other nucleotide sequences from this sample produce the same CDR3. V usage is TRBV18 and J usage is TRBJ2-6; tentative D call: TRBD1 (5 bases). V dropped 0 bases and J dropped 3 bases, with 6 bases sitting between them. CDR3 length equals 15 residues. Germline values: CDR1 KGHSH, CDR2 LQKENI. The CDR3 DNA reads TGTGCCAGCTCACCACCGGGGCGTGGGGCCAACGTCCTGACTTTC. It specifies CASSPPGRGANVLTF.

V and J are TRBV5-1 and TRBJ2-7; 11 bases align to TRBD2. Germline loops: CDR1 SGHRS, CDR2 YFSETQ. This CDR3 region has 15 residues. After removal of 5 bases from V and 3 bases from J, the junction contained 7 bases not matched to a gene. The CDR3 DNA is TGCGCCAGCAGGCCCGGGACTAGCGGTTACTACGAGCAGTACTTC. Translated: CASRPGTSGYYEQYF.